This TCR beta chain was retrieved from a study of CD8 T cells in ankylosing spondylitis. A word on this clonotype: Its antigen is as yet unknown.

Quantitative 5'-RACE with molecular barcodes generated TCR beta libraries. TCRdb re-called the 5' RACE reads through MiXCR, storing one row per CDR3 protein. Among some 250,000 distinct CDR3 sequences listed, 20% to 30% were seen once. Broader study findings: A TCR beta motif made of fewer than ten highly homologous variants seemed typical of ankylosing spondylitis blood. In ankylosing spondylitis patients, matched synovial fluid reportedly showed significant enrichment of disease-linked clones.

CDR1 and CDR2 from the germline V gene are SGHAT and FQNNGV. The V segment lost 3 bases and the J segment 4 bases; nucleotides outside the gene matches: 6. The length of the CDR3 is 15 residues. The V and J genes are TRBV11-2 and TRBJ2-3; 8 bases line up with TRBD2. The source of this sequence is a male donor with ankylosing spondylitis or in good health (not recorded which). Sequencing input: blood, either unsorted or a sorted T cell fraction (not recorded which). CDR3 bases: TGTGCCAGCAGCTTCGGACTAGCCCGGCCAGATACGCAGTATTTT. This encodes CASSFGLARPDTQYF.